This T cell receptor (beta chain) was sequenced in a study of regulatory T cells in long-lasting Graves disease. Many counts were recorded for this clonotype. Its antigen is not known. Trimming removed 3 bases from V and 5 bases from J, with 10 bases in between. The CDR3 is 13 amino acids. CDR1 is LGHDT, CDR2 YNNKEL, per germline (reference sequence). CDR3 regions were amplified by Arm-PCR using iRepertoire HTBI primers to build TCR beta libraries. Using its own MiXCR run on the multiplex PCR reads, TCRdb lists one record per CDR3 protein. The table lists 500,000 or so distinct CDR3 sequences, around 15% of them singletons, with just under 25% in the top ten. Time point indicated: newly diagnosed GD, antithyroid drugs for less than 3 months. The TCR library was made from RNA that had been extracted from PBMCs in TRIzol. Roughly 10 milliliters of peripheral blood were drawn into EDTA tubes. General study points: Not thyroid tissue but only peripheral blood was studied. Persistent Graves' cases showed lower TCR diversity than newly diagnosed cases.

These same data were also listed under a study on T cells in Graves' hyperthyroidism and ophthalmopathy. That investigation notes: If no ophthalmopathy progression occurred within 18 months, Graves' hyperthyroidism was stable.

V is TRBV3-1 and J is TRBJ1-1; D not certain. The sequencing used peripheral blood mononuclear cells (PBMCs), collected at new diagnosis, from a patient treated with antithyroid drugs. This receptor was taken from a woman aged 40 to 65 with Graves disease. The CDR3 region has the DNA TGTGCCAGCAGCCAGGATTTCCGAACTGAAGCTTTCTTT. Its protein is CASSQDFRTEAFF.